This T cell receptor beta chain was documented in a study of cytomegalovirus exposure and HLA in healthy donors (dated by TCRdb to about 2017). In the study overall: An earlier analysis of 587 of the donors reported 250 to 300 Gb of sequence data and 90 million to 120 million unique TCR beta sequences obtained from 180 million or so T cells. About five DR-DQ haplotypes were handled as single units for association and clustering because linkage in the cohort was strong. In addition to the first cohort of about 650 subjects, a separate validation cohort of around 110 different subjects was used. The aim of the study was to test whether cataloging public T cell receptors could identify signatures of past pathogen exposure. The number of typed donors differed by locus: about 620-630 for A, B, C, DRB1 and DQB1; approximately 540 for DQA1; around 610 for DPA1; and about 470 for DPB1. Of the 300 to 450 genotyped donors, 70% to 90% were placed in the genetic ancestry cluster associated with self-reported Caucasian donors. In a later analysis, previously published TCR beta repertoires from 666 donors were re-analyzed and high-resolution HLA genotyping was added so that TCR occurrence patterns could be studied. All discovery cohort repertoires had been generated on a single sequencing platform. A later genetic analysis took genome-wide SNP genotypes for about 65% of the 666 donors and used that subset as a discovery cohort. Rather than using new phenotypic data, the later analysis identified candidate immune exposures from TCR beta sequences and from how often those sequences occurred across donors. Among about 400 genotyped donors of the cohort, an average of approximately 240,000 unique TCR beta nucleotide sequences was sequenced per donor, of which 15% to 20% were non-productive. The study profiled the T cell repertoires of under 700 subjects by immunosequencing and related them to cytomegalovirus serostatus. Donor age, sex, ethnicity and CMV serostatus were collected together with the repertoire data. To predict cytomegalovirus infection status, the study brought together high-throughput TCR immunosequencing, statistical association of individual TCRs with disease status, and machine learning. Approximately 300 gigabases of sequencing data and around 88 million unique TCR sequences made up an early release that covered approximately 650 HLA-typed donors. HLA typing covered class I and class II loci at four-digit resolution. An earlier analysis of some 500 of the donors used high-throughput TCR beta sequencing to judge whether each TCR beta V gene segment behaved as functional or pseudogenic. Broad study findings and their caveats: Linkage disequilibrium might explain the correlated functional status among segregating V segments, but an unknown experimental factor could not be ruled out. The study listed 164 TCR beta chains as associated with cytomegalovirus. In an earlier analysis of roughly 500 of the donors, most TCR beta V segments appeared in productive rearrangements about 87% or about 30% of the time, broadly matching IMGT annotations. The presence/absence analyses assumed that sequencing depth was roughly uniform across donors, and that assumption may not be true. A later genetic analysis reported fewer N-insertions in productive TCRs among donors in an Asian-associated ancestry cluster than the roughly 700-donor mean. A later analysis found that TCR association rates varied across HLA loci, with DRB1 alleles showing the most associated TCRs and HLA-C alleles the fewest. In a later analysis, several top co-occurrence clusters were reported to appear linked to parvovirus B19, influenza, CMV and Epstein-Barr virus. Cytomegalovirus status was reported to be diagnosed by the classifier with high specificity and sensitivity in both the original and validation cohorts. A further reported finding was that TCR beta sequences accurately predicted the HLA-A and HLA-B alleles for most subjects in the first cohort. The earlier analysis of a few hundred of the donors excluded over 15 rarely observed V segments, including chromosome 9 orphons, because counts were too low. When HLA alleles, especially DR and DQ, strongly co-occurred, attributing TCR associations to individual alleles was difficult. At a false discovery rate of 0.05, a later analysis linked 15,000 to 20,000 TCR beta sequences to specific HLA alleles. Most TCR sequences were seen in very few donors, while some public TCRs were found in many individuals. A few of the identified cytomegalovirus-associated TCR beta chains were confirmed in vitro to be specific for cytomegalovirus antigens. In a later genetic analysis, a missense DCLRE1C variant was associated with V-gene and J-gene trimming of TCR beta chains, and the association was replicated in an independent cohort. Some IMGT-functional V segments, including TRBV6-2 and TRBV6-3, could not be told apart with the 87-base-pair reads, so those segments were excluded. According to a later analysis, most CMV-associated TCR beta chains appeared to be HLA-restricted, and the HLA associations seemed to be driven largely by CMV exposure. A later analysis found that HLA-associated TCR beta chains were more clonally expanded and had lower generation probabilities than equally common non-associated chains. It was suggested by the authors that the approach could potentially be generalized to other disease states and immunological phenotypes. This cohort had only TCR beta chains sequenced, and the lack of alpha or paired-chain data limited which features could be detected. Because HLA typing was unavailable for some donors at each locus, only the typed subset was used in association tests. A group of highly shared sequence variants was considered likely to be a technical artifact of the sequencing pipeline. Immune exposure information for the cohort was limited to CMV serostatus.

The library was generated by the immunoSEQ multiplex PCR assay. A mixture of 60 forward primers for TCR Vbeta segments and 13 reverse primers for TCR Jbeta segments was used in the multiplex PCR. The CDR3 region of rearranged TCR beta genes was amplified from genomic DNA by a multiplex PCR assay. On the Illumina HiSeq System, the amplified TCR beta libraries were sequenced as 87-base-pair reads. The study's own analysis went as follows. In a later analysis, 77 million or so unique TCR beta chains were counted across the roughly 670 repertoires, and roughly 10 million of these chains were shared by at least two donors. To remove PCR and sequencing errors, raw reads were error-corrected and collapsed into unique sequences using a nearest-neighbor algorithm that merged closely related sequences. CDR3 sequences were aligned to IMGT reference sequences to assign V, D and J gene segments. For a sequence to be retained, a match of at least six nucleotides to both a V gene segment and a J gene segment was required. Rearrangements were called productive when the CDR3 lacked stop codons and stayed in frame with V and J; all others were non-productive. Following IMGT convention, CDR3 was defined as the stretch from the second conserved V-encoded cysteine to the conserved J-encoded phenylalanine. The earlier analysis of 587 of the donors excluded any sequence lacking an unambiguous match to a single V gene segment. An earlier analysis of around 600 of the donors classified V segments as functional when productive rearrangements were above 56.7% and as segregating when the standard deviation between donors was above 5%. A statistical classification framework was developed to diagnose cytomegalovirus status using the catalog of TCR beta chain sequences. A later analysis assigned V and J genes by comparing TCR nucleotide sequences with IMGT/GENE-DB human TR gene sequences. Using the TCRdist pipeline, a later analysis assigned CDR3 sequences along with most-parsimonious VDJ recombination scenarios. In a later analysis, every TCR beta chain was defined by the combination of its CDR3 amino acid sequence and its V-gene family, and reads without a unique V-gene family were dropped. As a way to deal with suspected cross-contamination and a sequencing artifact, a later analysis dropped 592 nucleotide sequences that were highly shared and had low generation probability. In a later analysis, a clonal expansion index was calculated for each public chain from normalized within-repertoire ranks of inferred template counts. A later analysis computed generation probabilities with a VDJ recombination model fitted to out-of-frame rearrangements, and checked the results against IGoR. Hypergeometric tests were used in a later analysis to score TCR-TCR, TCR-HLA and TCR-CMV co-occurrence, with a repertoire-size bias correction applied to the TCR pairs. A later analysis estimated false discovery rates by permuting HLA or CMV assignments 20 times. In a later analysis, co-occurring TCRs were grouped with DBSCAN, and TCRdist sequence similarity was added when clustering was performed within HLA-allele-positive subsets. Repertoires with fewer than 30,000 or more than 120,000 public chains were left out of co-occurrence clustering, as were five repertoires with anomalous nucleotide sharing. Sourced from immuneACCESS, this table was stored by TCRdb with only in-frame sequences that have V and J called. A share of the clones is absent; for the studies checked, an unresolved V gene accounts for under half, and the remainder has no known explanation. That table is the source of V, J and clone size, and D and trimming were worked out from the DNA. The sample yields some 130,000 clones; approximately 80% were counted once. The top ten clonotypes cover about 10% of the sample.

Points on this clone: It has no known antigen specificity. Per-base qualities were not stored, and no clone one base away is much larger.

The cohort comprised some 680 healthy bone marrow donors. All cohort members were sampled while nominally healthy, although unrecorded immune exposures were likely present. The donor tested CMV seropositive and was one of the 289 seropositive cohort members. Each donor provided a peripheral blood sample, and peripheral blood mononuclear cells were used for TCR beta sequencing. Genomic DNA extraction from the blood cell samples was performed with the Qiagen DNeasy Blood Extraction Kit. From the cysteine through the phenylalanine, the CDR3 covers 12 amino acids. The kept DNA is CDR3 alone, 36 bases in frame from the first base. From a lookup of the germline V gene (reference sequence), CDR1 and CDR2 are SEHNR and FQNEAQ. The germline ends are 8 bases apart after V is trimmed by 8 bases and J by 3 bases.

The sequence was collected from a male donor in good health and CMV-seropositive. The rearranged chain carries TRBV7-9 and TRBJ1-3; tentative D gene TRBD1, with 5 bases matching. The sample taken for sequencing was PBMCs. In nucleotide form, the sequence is TGTGCCAGCGGGCAGGGTGGAAACACCATATATTTT. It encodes CASGQGGNTIYF.